Each of the 10 T cell receptor beta chains below was sequenced from the same sample in a study of blood T cell repertoires in COVID-19. Measured with immunoSEQ multiplex PCR; TCRdb has only the in-frame clones, and not every one. The table shows a few hundred thousand clones, with roughly 91% occurring only once. The sequenced sample was peripheral blood. These TCRs come from a woman in her 40s who had recovered from COVID-19.

V and J are TRBV5-4 and TRBJ2-1; 7 nucleotides agree with TRBD2. The J segment lost 10 bases and the V segment lost 2 bases, leaving 12 bases of the junction unmatched. CDR1 is SGHNT and CDR2 is YYREEE in the germline V gene (reference sequence). The CDR3 runs to 15 residues. The CDR3 spells CASSFAGREVYEQFF. The CDR3 nucleotides read TGTGCCAGCAGCTTTGCGGGGAGGGAAGTTTACGAGCAGTTCTTC.

This chain connects TRBV5-1 to TRBJ1-5; the D gene is possibly TRBD1 (6 bases). V lost 0 bases, J lost 7 bases, and 11 bases lay in between. Germline V gene lookup returns CDR1 SGHRS and CDR2 YFSETQ. This CDR3 region has 14 residues. The CDR3 nucleotides are TGCGCCAGCAGCTTGGAGGCAGGGGACCAGCCCCAGCATTTT. Amino acid sequence: CASSLEAGDQPQHF.

CDR3 nucleotide sequence: TGTGCCAGCACCCCGGGGGGAGCGCCCACCTACGAGCAGTACTTC. Encoded protein: CASTPGGAPTYEQYF. The rearrangement uses TRBV25-1 and TRBJ2-7, with 7 bases fitting TRBD2. Germline V gene sequence: CDR1 MGHDK, CDR2 SYGVNS. Trimming took 7 bases from V and 2 from J; bases not matched to a gene: 11. The CDR3 spans 15 residues.

This clone occurred a few times. V and J are TRBV19 and TRBJ2-7; 9 bases fit TRBD2. The CDR3 has 13 residues. V lost 3 bases, J lost 4 bases, and 1 base stayed unmatched. The germline V gene has CDR1 LNHDA and CDR2 SQIVND (reference sequence). The CDR3 is CASSMLAGYEQYF. The CDR3 coding sequence is TGTGCCAGTAGTATGCTAGCGGGGTACGAGCAGTACTTC. The entire variable domain, with the rest obtained from reference TRBV19 and TRBJ2-7, is as follows: DGGITQSPKYLFRKEGQNVTLSCEQNLNHDAMYWYRQDPGQGLRLIYYSQIVNDFQKGDIAEGYSVSREKKESFPLTVTSAQKNPTAFYLCASSMLAGYEQYFGPGTRLTVT.

The gene calls are TRBV7-2 and TRBJ1-6; D is unclear. The CDR3 is 17 amino acids. Germline V CDR1 and CDR2: SGHTA, FQGNSA. V was pared by 4 bases and J by 4 bases, with 17 bases between. CDR3 protein: CASSSLSGQPYNSPLHF. CDR3 nucleotide sequence: TGTGCCAGCAGCTCACTAAGCGGGCAACCTTATAATTCACCCCTCCACTTT. The full variable domain, in which reference TRBV7-2 and TRBJ1-6 provide the parts outside the CDR3, is GAGVSQSPSNKVTEKGKDVELRCDPISGHTALYWYRQSLGQGLEFLIYFQGNSAPDKSGLPSDRFSAERTGGSVSTLTIQRTQQEDSAVYLCASSSLSGQPYNSPLHFGNGTRLTVT.

A single count supports this clone. V usage is TRBV4-2 and J usage is TRBJ2-7, with a weak D call TRBD2 (6 bases). The CDR3 length is 13 residues. Germline-derived CDR1 and CDR2 are LGHNA and YNFKEQ. V was trimmed by 4 bases and J by 5 bases, leaving 12 bases between them. CDR3 region: CASSPRELDEQYF. The CDR3 DNA reads as TGTGCCAGCAGCCCCCGGGAGCTCGACGAGCAGTACTTC.

This rearrangement joins TRBV20-1 to TRBJ1-1, with D unclear. The CDR3 contains 11 residues. V was shortened by 6 bases and J by 5 bases, with 10 bases between the two germline ends. CDR1 and CDR2 (germline): DFQATT, SNEGSKA (reference sequence). The CDR3 sequence is CSARGRTEAFF. The CDR3 region has the DNA TGCAGTGCCCGGGGTCGGACTGAAGCTTTCTTT.

This clone appeared once. V gene TRBV11-2 combines with J gene TRBJ2-4; 13 bases line up with TRBD2. In germline, CDR1 is SGHAT, CDR2 FQNNGV. The J segment lost 1 base and the V segment lost 1 base, leaving 1 base of the junction unmatched. The CDR3 totals 17 residues. CDR3 in DNA: TGTGCCAGCAGCTTAGGGACTAGCGGGAGTGCCAAAAACATTCAGTACTTC. It is translated as CASSLGTSGSAKNIQYF.

The rearrangement joins TRBV7-2 to TRBJ1-1; the D gene is possibly TRBD1 (5 bases). Per germline, CDR1 SGHTA and CDR2 FQGNSA. V was shortened by 5 bases and J by 3 bases, with 13 bases between the two germline ends. This CDR3 spans 14 amino acids. The CDR3 spells CASSPEGSDTEAFF. In DNA form, the CDR3 reads TGTGCCAGCAGCCCGGAGGGGTCGGACACTGAAGCTTTCTTT.

The chain links TRBV9 to TRBJ2-1; the match to TRBD2 covers 12 bases. Germline-derived CDR1 and CDR2 are SGDLS and YYNGEE. J gave up 4 bases and V 3 bases, and 11 bases lay outside the gene matches. The CDR3 is 18 residues long. CDR3 coding DNA: TGTGCCAGCAGCGGCCTAGCGGGAGGGCCGGGGGTTTACAATGAGCAGTTCTTC. Its protein is CASSGLAGGPGVYNEQFF.